These T cell receptor beta chains were read from a single sample in a study of T-cell reconstitution after alpha-beta-depleted transplantation in children. TCRdb re-called the PCR reads with MiXCR, one entry per CDR3 protein. The sample lists over 200,000 distinct CDR3 sequences, around 9.5% seen once, with around 6% in the top ten. The sequences come from PBMCs from the stem cell graft donor, collected from the stem cell graft. The origin of the receptors is a human donor who donated a stem cell graft to a child with acute lymphoblastic leukemia. Each CDR3 is given with its conserved first and last residue. A D gene is named only where the DNA matches it firmly. Not all rows give a size; the values are once, few, many and, for expanded clones, a class.

cdr3_length: 14
j_call: TRBJ2-7
clone_size: few
v_call: TRBV6-1
d_call: NA
cdr3_nt: TGTGCCAGCAGTGAAGCCGGCGGGGAGTACGAGCAGTACTTC
cdr3_aa: CASSEAGGEYEQYF

cdr3_length: 17
j_call: TRBJ2-6
clone_size: NA
v_call: TRBV7-9
d_call: NA
cdr3_nt: TGTGCCAGCAGCCCCCCGCTCAGGCCCTCTGGGGCCAACGTCCTGACTTTC
cdr3_aa: CASSPPLRPSGANVLTF

cdr3_length: 13
j_call: TRBJ1-2
clone_size: NA
v_call: TRBV27
d_call: NA
cdr3_nt: TGTGCCAGCAGTTTATGGGCGATCTATGGCTACACCTTC
cdr3_aa: CASSLWAIYGYTF

cdr3_length: 15
j_call: TRBJ1-2
clone_size: few
v_call: TRBV18
d_call: NA
cdr3_nt: TGTGCCAGCACCGCCCGGACAGACCCTAACTATGGCTACACCTTC
cdr3_aa: CASTARTDPNYGYTF

cdr3_length: 13
j_call: TRBJ1-5
clone_size: few
v_call: TRBV19
d_call: NA
cdr3_nt: TGTGCCAGTAGTATGACAACTAATCAGCCCCAGCATTTT
cdr3_aa: CASSMTTNQPQHF

cdr3_length: 12
j_call: TRBJ2-7
clone_size: few
v_call: TRBV20-1
d_call: NA
cdr3_nt: TGCAGTGCAGCCGGGCCCTTTATGGAGCAGTACTTC
cdr3_aa: CSAAGPFMEQYF

cdr3_length: 14
j_call: TRBJ2-3
clone_size: many
v_call: TRBV12-3/TRBV12-4
d_call: NA
cdr3_nt: TGTGCCAGCAGTTCCCGGACTTCCACAGATACGCAGTATTTT
cdr3_aa: CASSSRTSTDTQYF

cdr3_length: 12
j_call: TRBJ2-3
clone_size: NA
v_call: TRBV5-1
d_call: NA
cdr3_nt: TGCGCCAGCAGCTTGGCATCAGATACGCAGTATTTT
cdr3_aa: CASSLASDTQYF

cdr3_length: 15
j_call: TRBJ2-7
clone_size: many
v_call: TRBV5-4
d_call: TRBD1
cdr3_nt: TGTGCCAGCAGTTCTCCGGGACAGGGCACCTACGAGCAGTACTTC
cdr3_aa: CASSSPGQGTYEQYF

cdr3_length: 12
j_call: TRBJ2-1
clone_size: few
v_call: TRBV7-9
d_call: NA
cdr3_nt: TGTGCCAGCAGCCCCTCGGGTGGAGAGCAGTTCTTC
cdr3_aa: CASSPSGGEQFF

cdr3_length: 14
j_call: TRBJ1-4
clone_size: many
v_call: TRBV7-8
d_call: NA
cdr3_nt: TGTGCCAGCAGCCGTATTGCCCAGGCCGCCGGACTGTTTTTT
cdr3_aa: CASSRIAQAAGLFF

cdr3_length: 15
j_call: TRBJ1-4
clone_size: NA
v_call: TRBV20-1
d_call: NA
cdr3_nt: TGCAGTGCTGAGGAACTGGGACGGATTAATGAAAAACTGTTTTTT
cdr3_aa: CSAEELGRINEKLFF

cdr3_length: 13
j_call: TRBJ2-3
clone_size: many
v_call: TRBV7-2
d_call: NA
cdr3_nt: TGTGCCAGCTCACTCACCTATGGGGATACGCAGTATTTT
cdr3_aa: CASSLTYGDTQYF

cdr3_length: 19
j_call: TRBJ2-1
clone_size: many
v_call: TRBV5-1
d_call: TRBD2
cdr3_nt: TGCGCCAGCAGCTCCCTTGGGACTAGCGGTCGTAGCTCCTACAATGAGCAGTTCTTC
cdr3_aa: CASSSLGTSGRSSYNEQFF

cdr3_length: 21
j_call: TRBJ2-3
clone_size: NA
v_call: TRBV24-1
d_call: TRBD2
cdr3_nt: TGTGCCACCAGTGATTTCGGACCGGGTAACATGGGGAGGGGTAGCACAGATACGCAGTATTTT
cdr3_aa: CATSDFGPGNMGRGSTDTQYF

cdr3_length: 11
j_call: TRBJ1-6
clone_size: few
v_call: TRBV7-9
d_call: NA
cdr3_nt: TGTGCCAGCAGCGCTGGGTCACCCCTCCACTTT
cdr3_aa: CASSAGSPLHF

cdr3_length: 14
j_call: TRBJ1-5
clone_size: NA
v_call: TRBV12-3/TRBV12-4
d_call: TRBD1
cdr3_nt: TGTGCCAGCAGTCCTACAGGGGGACGGCAGCCCCAGCATTTT
cdr3_aa: CASSPTGGRQPQHF

cdr3_length: 11
j_call: TRBJ1-1
clone_size: many
v_call: TRBV5-1
d_call: NA
cdr3_nt: TGCGCCAGCAGCGCCGGCCTTGAAGCTTTCTTT
cdr3_aa: CASSAGLEAFF

cdr3_length: 15
j_call: TRBJ2-5
clone_size: NA
v_call: TRBV5-1
d_call: NA
cdr3_nt: TGCGCCAGCAGCCGCGGGACTCCCACGGGGGAGACCCAGTACTTC
cdr3_aa: CASSRGTPTGETQYF

cdr3_length: 15
j_call: TRBJ1-5
clone_size: NA
v_call: TRBV5-5
d_call: NA
cdr3_nt: TGTGCCAGCAGCTTGGCCGACTATAGCAATCAGCCCCAGCATTTT
cdr3_aa: CASSLADYSNQPQHF

cdr3_length: 14
j_call: TRBJ2-7
clone_size: few
v_call: TRBV6-1
d_call: TRBD1
cdr3_nt: TGTGCCAGCAGTCCGGGACAGGGGGCGTGGGAGCAGTACTTC
cdr3_aa: CASSPGQGAWEQYF

cdr3_length: 11
j_call: TRBJ1-2
clone_size: many
v_call: TRBV5-5
d_call: NA
cdr3_nt: TGTGCCAGCAGCTTGGTGGGTGGCTACACCTTC
cdr3_aa: CASSLVGGYTF

cdr3_length: 16
j_call: TRBJ2-3
clone_size: NA
v_call: TRBV24-1
d_call: NA
cdr3_nt: TGTGCCACCAGTGATTTCCCGGTGTCCGGCACAGATACGCAGTATTTT
cdr3_aa: CATSDFPVSGTDTQYF

cdr3_length: 15
j_call: TRBJ2-5
clone_size: few
v_call: TRBV4-2
d_call: NA
cdr3_nt: TGTGCCAGCAGCAGGGGCCGGAGTTCCCAAGAGACCCAGTACTTC
cdr3_aa: CASSRGRSSQETQYF

cdr3_length: 14
j_call: TRBJ2-5
clone_size: many
v_call: TRBV29-1
d_call: NA
cdr3_nt: TGCAGCGTTCGCGGGGTAGGGGCCCAAGAGACCCAGTACTTC
cdr3_aa: CSVRGVGAQETQYF

cdr3_length: 14
j_call: TRBJ2-3
clone_size: few
v_call: TRBV30
d_call: NA
cdr3_nt: TGTGCCTCCCCCCGGTCCAGGTCAGCAGATACGCAGTATTTT
cdr3_aa: CASPRSRSADTQYF

cdr3_length: 15
j_call: TRBJ2-7
clone_size: NA
v_call: TRBV6-2/TRBV6-3
d_call: TRBD2
cdr3_nt: TGTGCCAGCGGCACAGTAGCGGGGATCGGGGACGAGCAGTACTTC
cdr3_aa: CASGTVAGIGDEQYF

cdr3_length: 14
j_call: TRBJ2-7
clone_size: NA
v_call: TRBV12-3/TRBV12-4
d_call: TRBD2
cdr3_nt: TGTGCCAGCAGCCCGACTAGCGGAACCTTCGAGCAGTACTTC
cdr3_aa: CASSPTSGTFEQYF

cdr3_length: 16
j_call: TRBJ2-7
clone_size: few
v_call: TRBV14
d_call: TRBD1
cdr3_nt: TGTGCCAGCAGCCAAGATCTGGGGACAGTCTCCTACGAGCAGTACTTC
cdr3_aa: CASSQDLGTVSYEQYF

cdr3_length: 14
j_call: TRBJ1-4
clone_size: many
v_call: TRBV7-9
d_call: NA
cdr3_nt: TGTGCCAGCAGCTTAGCCGGGTCTGATGAAAAACTGTTTTTT
cdr3_aa: CASSLAGSDEKLFF

cdr3_length: 12
j_call: TRBJ2-7
clone_size: many
v_call: TRBV6-2/TRBV6-3
d_call: NA
cdr3_nt: TGTGCCAGCAGCTTGGTGGGCAACGAGCAGTACTTC
cdr3_aa: CASSLVGNEQYF

cdr3_length: 14
j_call: TRBJ2-1
clone_size: many
v_call: TRBV24-1
d_call: TRBD1
cdr3_nt: TGTGCCACCAGTCCCGGGACAGGGTGGAATGAGCAGTTCTTC
cdr3_aa: CATSPGTGWNEQFF

cdr3_length: 15
j_call: TRBJ1-2
clone_size: many
v_call: TRBV5-1
d_call: NA
cdr3_nt: TGCGCCAGCAGCTTGTACCAGGGGCAAACTTATGGCTACACCTTC
cdr3_aa: CASSLYQGQTYGYTF

cdr3_length: 14
j_call: TRBJ1-1
clone_size: many
v_call: TRBV20-1
d_call: NA
cdr3_nt: TGCAGTGCTCTACCTCCGGGGCCGAACACTGAAGCTTTCTTT
cdr3_aa: CSALPPGPNTEAFF

cdr3_length: 14
j_call: TRBJ2-3
clone_size: many
v_call: TRBV5-1
d_call: TRBD1
cdr3_nt: TGCGCCAGCCTCAGAGGACAGGGTGAAGATACGCAGTATTTT
cdr3_aa: CASLRGQGEDTQYF

cdr3_length: 14
j_call: TRBJ2-4
clone_size: few
v_call: TRBV24-1
d_call: TRBD1
cdr3_nt: TGTGCCACCAGTGATTCCGACAGGGAAAACATTCAGTACTTC
cdr3_aa: CATSDSDRENIQYF

cdr3_length: 15
j_call: TRBJ1-2
clone_size: NA
v_call: TRBV5-1
d_call: NA
cdr3_nt: TGCGCCAGCAGCTTGCAGCGGGGAGGTAGCTATGGCTACACCTTC
cdr3_aa: CASSLQRGGSYGYTF

cdr3_length: 13
j_call: TRBJ1-4
clone_size: few
v_call: TRBV20-1
d_call: NA
cdr3_nt: TGCAGTGCCCGAAAGGGACCGAGTGAAAAACTGTTTTTT
cdr3_aa: CSARKGPSEKLFF

cdr3_length: 15
j_call: TRBJ2-1
clone_size: few
v_call: TRBV18
d_call: NA
cdr3_nt: TGTGCCAGCTCACCAACGGCATTACCCTACAATGAGCAGTTCTTC
cdr3_aa: CASSPTALPYNEQFF

cdr3_length: 14
j_call: TRBJ2-3
clone_size: many
v_call: TRBV5-1
d_call: NA
cdr3_nt: TGCGCCAGCAGCTTGGTTTCCCCAACAGATACGCAGTATTTT
cdr3_aa: CASSLVSPTDTQYF

cdr3_length: 13
j_call: TRBJ2-1
clone_size: NA
v_call: TRBV20-1
d_call: TRBD1
cdr3_nt: TGCAGTGCGGAAGGGGGCCGAAGCGATGAGCAGTTCTTC
cdr3_aa: CSAEGGRSDEQFF

cdr3_length: 12
j_call: TRBJ1-2
clone_size: many
v_call: TRBV4-2
d_call: NA
cdr3_nt: TGTGCCAGCAGCCAAGACGGGTATGGCTACACCTTC
cdr3_aa: CASSQDGYGYTF

cdr3_length: 13
j_call: TRBJ1-1
clone_size: many
v_call: TRBV12-3/TRBV12-4
d_call: NA
cdr3_nt: TGTGCCAGCAGTTTTAATTCTGGGACTGAAGCTTTCTTT
cdr3_aa: CASSFNSGTEAFF

cdr3_length: 14
j_call: TRBJ2-2
clone_size: few
v_call: TRBV18
d_call: NA
cdr3_nt: TGTGCCAGCTCACCAGCCTCTAGGACCGGGGAGCTGTTTTTT
cdr3_aa: CASSPASRTGELFF

cdr3_length: 11
j_call: TRBJ1-1
clone_size: many
v_call: TRBV29-1
d_call: TRBD1
cdr3_nt: TGCAGCGTTGAGGGGACAGATGAAGCTTTCTTT
cdr3_aa: CSVEGTDEAFF

cdr3_length: 16
j_call: TRBJ2-5
clone_size: many
v_call: TRBV27
d_call: NA
cdr3_nt: TGTGCCAGCAGTCAACCCGGACAGAGTCCTGAAGAGACCCAGTACTTC
cdr3_aa: CASSQPGQSPEETQYF

cdr3_length: 15
j_call: TRBJ2-3
clone_size: NA
v_call: TRBV5-1
d_call: TRBD1
cdr3_nt: TGCGCCAGCAGCTTGGACAGGGGCCCCACAGATACGCAGTATTTT
cdr3_aa: CASSLDRGPTDTQYF

cdr3_length: 14
j_call: TRBJ2-5
clone_size: NA
v_call: TRBV20-1
d_call: NA
cdr3_nt: TGCAGTGCTAGAGGGAGCCAGATCTGGGAGACCCAGTACTTC
cdr3_aa: CSARGSQIWETQYF